The 32 T cell receptor beta chains below were found in one sample sequenced in a study of regulatory T cells in long-lasting Graves disease. The sample's time point: persistent/refractory GD, antithyroid drugs over 5 years with positive TRAb. The authors made the TCR library using RNA they extracted from PBMCs. HTBI primers from iRepertoire and Arm-PCR of CDR3 regions yielded the TCR beta libraries. Each CDR3 protein gets one entry after TCRdb re-called the multiplex PCR reads with MiXCR. The sample has 360,000 or so distinct CDR3 sequences; roughly 24% are singletons. Source: peripheral blood mononuclear cells (PBMCs), taken when the disease was refractory, from a patient treated with antithyroid drugs. The receptors derive from a woman in her thirties or forties with Graves disease.

The rearrangement links TRBV5-4 to TRBJ2-1; D not certain. This CDR3 spans 14 amino acids. Trimming cost V 3 bases and J 8 bases, with 15 bases left between them. Germline CDR1 is SGHNT and CDR2 is YYREEE (reference sequence). DNA of the CDR3: TGTGCCAGCAGCTCCCTGGGATGGAGCGATGAGCAGTTCTTC. It is translated as CASSSLGWSDEQFF.

This clonotype has a handful of counts. V is TRBV5-6 and J is TRBJ2-7, with TRBD1 identical over 7 bases. CDR1 and CDR2 from the germline V gene are SGHDT and YYEEEE. The CDR3 runs to 13 residues. V trimming: 5 bases; J trimming: 4 bases; junction bases outside the gene matches: 6. The CDR3 loop reads CASRDRAGYEQYF. The CDR3 nucleotides read TGTGCCAGCAGAGACAGGGCAGGGTACGAGCAGTACTTC.

This clonotype was recorded at least ten times. This chain connects TRBV3-1 to TRBJ2-5; a weak D match, TRBD1 (5 bases). The CDR3 is made up of 15 amino acids. Trimming pared 0 bases from V and 5 bases from J, leaving 13 bases between. CDR1 LGHDT and CDR2 YNNKEL come from the germline V gene (reference sequence). The CDR3 sequence: CASSQDGQGRETQYF. Here the CDR3 DNA reads TGTGCCAGCAGCCAAGACGGCCAGGGTCGCGAGACCCAGTACTTC.

For this clonotype: A much larger clone is a single base away; this may be a read error. Without the conserved terminal phenylalanine or tryptophan, this CDR3 likely stems from a read error. The chain combines TRBV29-1 with TRBJ1-1; the match to TRBD1 covers 11 bases. The CDR3 covers 12 residues. Germline CDR1 SQVTM, CDR2 ANQGSEA. V shed 7 bases and J 5 bases; nucleotides not matched to a gene: 3. The CDR3 protein is CSAGTGGTEAFL. CDR3 nucleotides: TGCAGCGCCGGGACAGGGGGTACTGAAGCTTTCCTT.

This chain uses TRBV28 with TRBJ2-7, with D possibly TRBD1 on 6 matching bases. Germline-derived CDR1 and CDR2 are MDHEN and SYDVKM. The CDR3 contains 13 residues. The V and J ends lost 10 bases and 3 bases respectively, with 16 bases between them. As DNA, the CDR3 is TGTGCCACCCTGACAGGAAAAGTCTACGAGCAGTACTTC. Encoded protein: CATLTGKVYEQYF.

This clonotype was counted ten times or more. The chain is built from TRBV2 and TRBJ1-5, with a weak D call TRBD1 (6 bases). CDR1 and CDR2 (germline): SNHLY, FYNNEI. This CDR3 has 17 residues. V gave up 5 bases and J gave up 0 bases, with 17 bases separating them. The CDR3 protein is CASSRVGTDSSNQPQHF. In DNA form, the CDR3 reads TGTGCCAGCAGTCGTGTCGGTACGGACAGTAGCAATCAGCCCCAGCATTTT.

There are a few counts of this clonotype. The chain is built from TRBV20-1 and TRBJ2-3; no clear D gene. The V and J ends lost 3 bases and 6 bases respectively, with 4 bases between them. Germline V lookup: CDR1 DFQATT, CDR2 SNEGSKA (reference sequence). The CDR3 extends over 10 amino acids. CDR3 in amino acids: CSASTDTQYF. The CDR3 DNA sequence: TGCAGTGCTAGTACCGATACGCAGTATTTT.

The sample holds many counts of this clonotype. The chain links TRBV28 to TRBJ2-7; TRBD2 agrees at 15 bases. The CDR3 is 22 residues long. Germline V gene data show CDR1 as MDHEN and CDR2 as SYDVKM. V was clipped by 6 bases and J by 0 bases; unmatched bases: 21. The DNA of the CDR3 is TGTGCCAGCAGCTTCGTGCGCCCCTGGACTAGCGGGAGGGCAAGGAGCTCCTACGAGCAGTACTTC. Protein product: CASSFVRPWTSGRARSSYEQYF.

In this sample, this clonotype turned up a few times. This chain connects TRBV28 to TRBJ2-2; D remains unclear. The length of the CDR3 is 13 residues. The V and J ends lost 6 bases and 7 bases respectively, with 12 bases between them. CDR1 and CDR2 (germline): MDHEN, SYDVKM. This chain's CDR3 is CASRIEVVGELFF. The CDR3 DNA is TGTGCCAGCAGGATAGAGGTTGTCGGGGAGCTGTTTTTT. The complete variable domain, with remaining parts taken from reference TRBV28 and TRBJ2-2, reads DVKVTQSSRYLVKRTGEKVFLECVQDMDHENMFWYRQDPGLGLRLIYFSYDVKMKEKGDIPEGYSVSREKKERFSLILESASTNQTSMYLCASRIEVVGELFFGEGSRLTVL.

On this clonotype: A much larger clone differs by one base, so this may be a read error. The chain couples TRBV5-5 to TRBJ2-2, with 9 bases matching TRBD2. The junction had 6 bases not matched to a gene; V was cut back by 0 bases and J by 6 bases. Germline V lookup: CDR1 SGHKS, CDR2 YYEKEE (reference sequence). This CDR3 is built from 16 residues. CDR3 DNA: TGTGCCAGCAGCTTGGCCTTGAGACTAGCGGCCGGGGAGCTGTTTTTT. Translated: CASSLALRLAAGELFF.

The chain joins TRBV6-2 or TRBV6-3 to TRBJ1-1; TRBD1 matches at 8 bases. There are 16 residues in the CDR3. Germline V gene sequence: CDR1 MNHEY, CDR2 SVGEGT. The ends lost 2 bases at V and 4 bases at J; junction bases unmatched: 9. CDR3 protein: CASSYTRQGWGTEAFF. In DNA, the CDR3 is TGTGCCAGCAGTTACACACGACAGGGGTGGGGCACTGAAGCTTTCTTT.

This clonotype was seen at least ten times. The chain combines TRBV7-9 with TRBJ1-2; D is uncertain. V lost 3 bases, J lost 13 bases, and 12 bases lay in between. The CDR3 spans 11 residues. Germline V lookup: CDR1 SEHNR, CDR2 FQNEAQ (reference sequence). DNA for the CDR3: TGTGCCAGCAGCTTCTGGGAGGATAGCACCTTC. This sequence encodes CASSFWEDSTF.

The sample holds many counts of this clonotype. The gene calls are TRBV12-3 or TRBV12-4 and TRBJ1-1; TRBD1 matches at 10 bases. With V trimmed by 4 bases and J by 7 bases, 15 bases remained unmatched. This CDR3 spans 17 amino acids. The CDR3 region has the DNA TGTGCCAGCAGTTCCCAGGGGGCGACAGGGGGCAATGGTGAAGCTTTCTTT. This translates into CASSSQGATGGNGEAFF.

V gene TRBV13 combines with J gene TRBJ2-2; 7 bases map to TRBD2. CDR3 length: 16 residues. The V gene end was trimmed by 3 bases and the J gene end by 4 bases; junction bases not matched to a gene: 8. Germline CDR1 and CDR2: PRHDT and FYEKMQ (reference sequence). CDR3 residues: CASSFLTSRSTGELFF. CDR3 bases: TGTGCCAGCAGCTTCTTGACTAGCAGGAGCACCGGGGAGCTGTTTTTT.

There are many counts of this clonotype. The V and J genes are TRBV7-8 and TRBJ2-7; possible D gene TRBD2, 6 bases. The CDR3 length is 13 residues. The V end lost 0 bases, the J end lost 5 bases, and 8 bases lay between the germline ends. Germline CDR1 reads SGHVS; CDR2 reads FQNEAQ. The DNA of the CDR3 is TGTGCCAGCAGCTTAGCCCCTAGCGACGAGCAGTACTTC. Its protein is CASSLAPSDEQYF.

This clonotype occurred a few times. The CDR3 sequence is CASSLVGPGVVGNTEAFF. For the CDR3, the DNA is TGTGCCAGCAGCCTGGTGGGGCCGGGGGTAGTCGGGAACACTGAAGCTTTCTTT. The rearrangement links TRBV11-2 to TRBJ1-1, with a weak D call TRBD1 (5 bases). CDR1 and CDR2 from the germline V gene are SGHAT and FQNNGV. V gave up 5 bases and J gave up 1 base, with 23 bases separating them. This CDR3 region has 18 residues.

This clonotype appeared many times. J is TRBJ2-5 and V is TRBV20-1; D is undetermined. Between the trimmed V and J ends, which lost 8 bases and 4 bases, there was a span of 11 bases. Germline CDR1 DFQATT, CDR2 SNEGSKA (reference sequence). The CDR3 totals 11 residues. In DNA, the CDR3 is TGCAGTACGGACGCGCGAGAGACCCAGTACTTC. This translates into CSTDARETQYF.

In this sample, this clonotype turned up a few times. This sequence joins TRBV9 and TRBJ2-3, with TRBD2 matching over 9 bases. The V and J ends lost 0 bases and 6 bases, in that order; junction bases with no gene match: 8. From germline, CDR1 is SGDLS and CDR2 YYNGEE. The CDR3 has 16 amino acids. The DNA of the CDR3 is TGTGCCAGCAGCGTAGAATCGGTAGCGGGAGCGGATACGCAGTATTTT. It encodes CASSVESVAGADTQYF.

This clonotype was counted ten times or more. The J gene is TRBJ1-2, the V gene TRBV19; no clear D. The CDR3 covers 17 residues. CDR1 and CDR2 (germline): LNHDA, SQIVND (reference sequence). V lost 2 bases and J 6 bases, leaving 22 bases between the germline ends. Here the CDR3 DNA reads TGTGCCAGTAGTATACGTCCGCAACTCAAACCCCAAGATGGCTACACCTTC. Translation gives CASSIRPQLKPQDGYTF. The variable domain in full, completed from reference TRBV19 and TRBJ1-2, reads DGGITQSPKYLFRKEGQNVTLSCEQNLNHDAMYWYRQDPGQGLRLIYYSQIVNDFQKGDIAEGYSVSREKKESFPLTVTSAQKNPTAFYLCASSIRPQLKPQDGYTFGSGTRLTVV.

This clonotype was counted at least ten times. V gene TRBV5-1 combines with J gene TRBJ1-2; no definite D call. Per the germline V gene, CDR1 is SGHRS and CDR2 is YFSETQ. Between the trimmed V and J ends, which lost 0 bases and 4 bases, there was a span of 13 bases. The CDR3 runs 15 residues. The CDR3 loop reads CASSLDSGVAYGYTF. The CDR3 nucleotides are TGCGCCAGCAGCTTGGATTCGGGAGTCGCCTATGGCTACACCTTC.

The chain links TRBV5-1 to TRBJ2-5, with D uncertain. The CDR3 contains 13 residues. In germline, CDR1 is SGHRS, CDR2 YFSETQ. The V end lost 0 bases, the J end lost 2 bases, and 5 bases lay between the germline ends. The CDR3 DNA reads as TGCGCCAGCAGCTTGGAGAGACAAGAGACCCAGTACTTC. This codes for CASSLERQETQYF.

This clonotype was counted many times. The V gene is TRBV2, the J gene TRBJ2-5, with D perhaps matching TRBD2 (7 bases). V was pared by 6 bases and J by 5 bases, with 16 bases between. CDR3 length: 14 amino acids. In germline, CDR1 is SNHLY, CDR2 FYNNEI. This chain's CDR3 is CASSKTGGRETQYF. DNA of the CDR3: TGTGCCAGCAGCAAAACGGGGGGCCGGGAGACCCAGTACTTC.

V and J are TRBV6-1 and TRBJ1-6; D not certain. This CDR3 is built from 16 residues. V was trimmed by 2 bases and J by 6 bases, leaving 14 bases between them. Per germline, CDR1 MNHNS and CDR2 SASEGT. The CDR3 is CASSEFYGPTNSPLHF. CDR3 nucleotides: TGTGCCAGCAGTGAATTCTACGGGCCGACTAATTCACCCCTCCACTTT.

This clonotype was seen many times. The J gene is TRBJ1-1, the V gene TRBV2, with D uncertain. The germline V gene encodes CDR1 SNHLY and CDR2 FYNNEI. This CDR3 is 13 amino acids long. The V end was cut by 6 bases, the J end by 1 base, with 9 bases between. The CDR3 bases are TGTGCCAGCAGACTCGAGCCGAACACTGAAGCTTTCTTT. It specifies CASRLEPNTEAFF.

This sequence joins TRBV20-1 and TRBJ2-2; D gene unclear. Looked up from germline, CDR1 is DFQATT and CDR2 is SNEGSKA (reference sequence). The CDR3 has 14 residues. V lost 0 bases to trimming and J lost 2 bases, with 7 bases between them. CDR3 sequence reads: CSARDLRNTGELFF. The CDR3 DNA is TGCAGTGCTAGAGATCTCAGAAACACCGGGGAGCTGTTTTTT.

This clonotype was observed a single time. A much larger clone is a single base away; this may be a read error. This is likely a read error, given that the CDR3 carries no conserved phenylalanine or tryptophan at its end. The gene calls are TRBV27 and TRBJ2-3, with D possibly being TRBD1 (5 bases). The CDR3 runs 14 residues. The V end lost 5 bases, the J end lost 8 bases, and 17 bases lay between the germline ends. Germline lookup yields CDR1 MNHEY and CDR2 SMNVEV (reference sequence). CDR3 sequence: CASSKDTGPGTQYL. The DNA of the CDR3 is TGTGCCAGCAGTAAGGACACTGGCCCCGGTACGCAGTATCTT.

A note on this clonotype: A much larger clonotype is one base distant, so this may be a read error. The chain joins TRBV7-2 to TRBJ1-4; D possibly corresponds to TRBD1 (5 bases). This CDR3 is built from 17 residues. Germline CDR1 reads SGHTA; CDR2 reads FQGNSA. The chain's CDR3 is CASSLAIVAGIHERLFF. The CDR3 nucleotides read TGTGCCAGCAGCTTAGCCATTGTGGCAGGGATACATGAAAGACTGTTTTTT.

In its sample, this clonotype was seen many times. The J gene is TRBJ1-6, the V gene TRBV19; the D gene is possibly TRBD1 (5 bases). V was clipped by 8 bases and J by 7 bases, with 12 bases between them. CDR1 and CDR2 from the germline V gene are LNHDA and SQIVND (reference sequence). The CDR3 is made up of 13 amino acids. CDR3 bases: TGTGCCAGTGGTGGGACCAAGAATTCACCCCTCCACTTT. As protein: CASGGTKNSPLHF.

This clonotype was counted ten times or more. The chain employs TRBV2 and TRBJ2-7; TRBD2 matches 16 bases. CDR1 SNHLY and CDR2 FYNNEI come from the germline V gene. V was clipped by 7 bases and J by 6 bases; unmatched bases: 9. The CDR3 loop spans 16 amino acids. The CDR3 DNA follows: TGTGCCAGCACACTGGGACTAGCGGGAGGGCGCGGCGAGCAGTACTTC. Amino acids: CASTLGLAGGRGEQYF.

This clonotype was seen a few times. The gene calls are TRBV27 and TRBJ1-1; a possible D gene is TRBD1 (6 bases). The CDR3 sequence is 16 residues long. Germline V CDR1 and CDR2: MNHEY, SMNVEV (reference sequence). With 5 bases removed from V and 0 bases from J, the gap between germline ends came to 16 bases. CDR3 sequence reads: CASSQPSGQMNTEAFF. CDR3 in DNA: TGTGCCAGCAGTCAACCCTCCGGACAGATGAACACTGAAGCTTTCTTT.

For this clonotype: The conserved phenylalanine or tryptophan is not found at the CDR3 terminus, so this likely reflects a read error. The J gene is TRBJ2-2, the V gene TRBV7-8; 7 bases match TRBD1. Germline assignment: CDR1 SGHVS and CDR2 FQNEAQ. The V segment lost 5 bases and the J segment 5 bases; nucleotides outside the gene matches: 8. The CDR3 is 15 amino acids. This chain's CDR3 is CASSPRQGGTGELFS. The CDR3 region has the DNA TGTGCCAGCAGCCCTAGACAGGGTGGTACCGGGGAGCTGTTTTCT.

This clonotype has at least ten counts. The chain is built from TRBV6-5 and TRBJ1-2, with 8 bases fitting TRBD1. The V segment lost 2 bases and the J segment 4 bases; nucleotides outside the gene matches: 3. The CDR3 totals 14 residues. The V gene's germline CDR1 is MNHEY and CDR2 SVGAGI. The CDR3 DNA sequence: TGTGCCAGCAGTTACGGGGACAGGTCCTATGGCTACACCTTC. Protein sequence: CASSYGDRSYGYTF.